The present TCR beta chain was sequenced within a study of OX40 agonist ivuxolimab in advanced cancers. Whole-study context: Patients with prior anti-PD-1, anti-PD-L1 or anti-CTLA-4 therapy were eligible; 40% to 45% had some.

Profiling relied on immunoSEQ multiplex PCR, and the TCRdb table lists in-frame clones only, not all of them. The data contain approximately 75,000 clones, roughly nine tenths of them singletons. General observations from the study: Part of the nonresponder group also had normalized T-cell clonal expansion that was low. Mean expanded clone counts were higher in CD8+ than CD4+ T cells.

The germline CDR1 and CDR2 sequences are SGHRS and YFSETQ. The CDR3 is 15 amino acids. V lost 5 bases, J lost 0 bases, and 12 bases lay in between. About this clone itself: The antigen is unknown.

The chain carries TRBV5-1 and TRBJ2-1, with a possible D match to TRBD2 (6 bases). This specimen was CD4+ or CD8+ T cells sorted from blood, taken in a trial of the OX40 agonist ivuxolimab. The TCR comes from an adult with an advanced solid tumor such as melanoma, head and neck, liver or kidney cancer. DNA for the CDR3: TGCGCCAGCAGTGTCGCGGGGAGCTCCTACAATGAGCAGTTCTTC. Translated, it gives CASSVAGSSYNEQFF.